Shown below are 3 T cell receptor beta chains from a single sample sequenced in a study of CD8 T cells in Susac syndrome. An amount of RNA that ranged from about 0.45 to 1 ug was reverse transcribed with random hexamers. One entry per CDR3 protein, called by TCRdb with MiXCR from the immunoSEQ multiplex PCR reads. Of approximately 74,000 distinct CDR3 sequences listed, roughly 91% are singletons. The sequencing sample was made of CD4+ T cells from PBMCs. The source of these receptors is a human donor with Susac syndrome.

The V and J genes are TRBV4-2 and TRBJ2-2; possibly TRBD1 for D (6 bases). V was clipped by 4 bases and J by 6 bases, with 9 bases between them. The CDR3 totals 13 residues. Germline CDR1 reads LGHNA; CDR2 reads YNFKEQ. Here the CDR3 reads CASSLYRAGELFF. The CDR3 coding sequence is TGTGCCAGCAGCCTATACAGGGCCGGGGAGCTGTTTTTT.

The rearrangement joins TRBV5-6 to TRBJ2-3; no clear D. The CDR3 covers 14 residues. Between the trimmed V and J ends, which lost 0 bases and 3 bases, there was a span of 8 bases. The germline V gene encodes CDR1 SGHDT and CDR2 YYEEEE. The CDR3: CASSLEAATDTQYF. The CDR3 DNA sequence: TGTGCCAGCAGCTTGGAGGCAGCGACAGATACGCAGTATTTT.

This clonotype has just one count. The genes are TRBV20-1 and TRBJ1-2, with D possibly matching TRBD1 (5 bases). Germline loops: CDR1 DFQATT, CDR2 SNEGSKA (reference sequence). V was shortened by 1 base and J by 5 bases, with 11 bases between the two germline ends. This CDR3 comprises 13 residues. The CDR3 spells CSARVGDRYGYTF. DNA for the CDR3: TGCAGTGCTAGAGTAGGGGACCGATATGGCTACACCTTC.